The subject of this entry is one TCR beta chain. Antigen specificity is unknown. Original handling: Filtering differed since immunoSEQ provided only junctions, with no quality scores. Method: immunoSEQ multiplex PCR; TCRdb's copy keeps in-frame clones and lacks some. V, J and clone size derive from that table, while D and trimming were established from the DNA sequence. The sample includes 980,000 or so clones, over 75% of them seen just once. This entry comes from a study of shared clonotypes between healthy human individuals. On the study more broadly: CD4 naive and memory got three plates each, CD8 naive two, CD8 memory one. Study-level findings and limits: Generation probability values for non-shared clonotypes were lower than those for clonotypes shared by all four donors. On the whole, naive subsets had larger estimated richness than memory subsets had.

V was pared by 5 bases and J by 9 bases, with 5 bases of the junction left unmatched. Germline values: CDR1 SGHVS, CDR2 FNYEAQ. The CDR3 is made up of 12 amino acids. The origin of this receptor is a man between 18 and 29 years old in good health. The sequenced material came from memory CD4+ T cells sorted from blood. Subset defined: CD45RA-negative fraction. The rearrangement uses TRBV7-6 and TRBJ2-3; the match to TRBD1 covers 7 bases. CDR3 protein: CASSAPGGTQYF. As DNA, the CDR3 is TGTGCCAGCAGCGCGCCAGGGGGAACGCAGTATTTT.